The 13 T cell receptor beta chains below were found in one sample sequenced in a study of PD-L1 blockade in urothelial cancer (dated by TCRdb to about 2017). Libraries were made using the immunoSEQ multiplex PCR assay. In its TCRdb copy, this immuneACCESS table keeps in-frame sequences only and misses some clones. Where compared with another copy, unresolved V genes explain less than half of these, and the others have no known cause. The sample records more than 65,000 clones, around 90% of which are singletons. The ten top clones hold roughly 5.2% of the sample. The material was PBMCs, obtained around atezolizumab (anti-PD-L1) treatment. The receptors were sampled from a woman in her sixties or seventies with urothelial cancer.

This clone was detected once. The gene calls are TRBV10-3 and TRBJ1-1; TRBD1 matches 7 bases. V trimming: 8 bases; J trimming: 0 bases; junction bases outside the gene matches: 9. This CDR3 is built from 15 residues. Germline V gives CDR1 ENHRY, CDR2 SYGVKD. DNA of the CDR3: TGTGCCATCTCTAGGGGGCTGGGGGTGAACACTGAAGCTTTCTTT. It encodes CAISRGLGVNTEAFF.

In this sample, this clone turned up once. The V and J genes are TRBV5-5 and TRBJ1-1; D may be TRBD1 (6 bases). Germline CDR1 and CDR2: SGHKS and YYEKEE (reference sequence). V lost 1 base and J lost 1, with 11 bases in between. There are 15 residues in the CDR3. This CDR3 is CASSLMGAANTEAFF. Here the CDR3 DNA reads TGTGCCAGCAGCTTGATGGGGGCAGCGAACACTGAAGCTTTCTTT.

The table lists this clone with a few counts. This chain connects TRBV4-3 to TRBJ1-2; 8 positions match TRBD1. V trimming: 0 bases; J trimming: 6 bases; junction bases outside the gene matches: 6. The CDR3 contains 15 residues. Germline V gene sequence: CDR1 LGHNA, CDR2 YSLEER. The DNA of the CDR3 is TGCGCCAGCAGCCAAGATAGGACAGGGTATGATGGCTACACCTTC. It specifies CASSQDRTGYDGYTF.

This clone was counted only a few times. The chain's CDR3 is CATNPTGANTGELFF. In DNA, the CDR3 is TGCGCTACAAATCCGACAGGAGCGAACACCGGGGAGCTGTTTTTT. The chain couples TRBV5-1 to TRBJ2-2; D may be TRBD1 (6 bases). The CDR3 has 15 amino acids. Germline CDR1 SGHRS, CDR2 YFSETQ.

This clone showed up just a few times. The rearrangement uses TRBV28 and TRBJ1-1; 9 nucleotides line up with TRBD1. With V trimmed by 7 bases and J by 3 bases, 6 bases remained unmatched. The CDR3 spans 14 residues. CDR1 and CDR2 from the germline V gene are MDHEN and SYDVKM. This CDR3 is CASNLDRGDTEAFF. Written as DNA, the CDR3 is TGTGCCAGCAACTTGGACAGGGGCGACACTGAAGCTTTCTTT.

The CDR3: CASSPGQGLYEQYF. CDR3 nucleotides: TGCGCCAGCAGCCCGGGACAGGGCCTCTACGAGCAGTACTTC. J is TRBJ2-7 and V is TRBV10-1; 9 bases line up with TRBD1. CDR3 size: 14 residues. CDR1 is WNHNN, CDR2 SYGVQD, per germline (reference sequence). Trimming removed 6 bases from V and 3 bases from J; junction bases left unmatched: 6.

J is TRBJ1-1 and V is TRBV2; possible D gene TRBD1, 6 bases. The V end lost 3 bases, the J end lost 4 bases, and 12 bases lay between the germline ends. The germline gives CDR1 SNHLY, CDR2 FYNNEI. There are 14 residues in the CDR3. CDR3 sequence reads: CASSDGQRGTEAFF. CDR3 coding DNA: TGTGCCAGCAGTGACGGACAGAGGGGCACTGAAGCTTTCTTT.

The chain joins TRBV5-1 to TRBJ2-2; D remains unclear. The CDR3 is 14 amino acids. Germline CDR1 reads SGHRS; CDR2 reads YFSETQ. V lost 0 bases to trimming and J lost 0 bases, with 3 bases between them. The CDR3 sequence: CASSLGANTGELFF. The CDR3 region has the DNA TGCGCCAGCAGCTTGGGAGCGAACACCGGGGAGCTGTTTTTT. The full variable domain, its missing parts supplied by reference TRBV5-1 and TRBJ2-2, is KAGVTQTPRYLIKTRGQQVTLSCSPISGHRSVSWYQQTPGQGLQFLFEYFSETQRNKGNFPGRFSGRQFSNSRSEMNVSTLELGDSALYLCASSLGANTGELFFGEGSRLTVL.

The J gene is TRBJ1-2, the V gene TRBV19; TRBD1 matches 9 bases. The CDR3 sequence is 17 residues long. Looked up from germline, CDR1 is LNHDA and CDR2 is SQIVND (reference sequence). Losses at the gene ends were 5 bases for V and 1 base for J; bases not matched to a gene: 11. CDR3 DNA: TGTGCCAGTAGTTCATCCCGGGACAGGGACTATAACTATGGCTACACCTTC. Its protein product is CASSSSRDRDYNYGYTF.

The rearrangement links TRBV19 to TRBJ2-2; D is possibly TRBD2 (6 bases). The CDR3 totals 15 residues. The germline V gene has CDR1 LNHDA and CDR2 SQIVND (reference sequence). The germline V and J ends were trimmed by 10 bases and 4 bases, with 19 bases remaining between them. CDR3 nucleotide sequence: TGTGCCACCCGCCCGGCCCCAGCGGGCACCGGGGAGCTGTTTTTT. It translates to CATRPAPAGTGELFF.

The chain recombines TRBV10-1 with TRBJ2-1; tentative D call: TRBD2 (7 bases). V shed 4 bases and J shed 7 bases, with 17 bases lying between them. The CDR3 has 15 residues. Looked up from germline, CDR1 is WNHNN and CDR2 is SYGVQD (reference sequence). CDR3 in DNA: TGCGCCAGCAGTGCCAATGCTGGGGGGGCAAATGAGCAGTTCTTC. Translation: CASSANAGGANEQFF.

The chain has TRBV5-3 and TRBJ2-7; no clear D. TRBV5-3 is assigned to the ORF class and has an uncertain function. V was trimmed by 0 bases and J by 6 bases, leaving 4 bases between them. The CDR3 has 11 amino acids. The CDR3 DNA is TGTGCCAGAAGCTTGGCGTTCGAGCAGTACTTC. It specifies CARSLAFEQYF.

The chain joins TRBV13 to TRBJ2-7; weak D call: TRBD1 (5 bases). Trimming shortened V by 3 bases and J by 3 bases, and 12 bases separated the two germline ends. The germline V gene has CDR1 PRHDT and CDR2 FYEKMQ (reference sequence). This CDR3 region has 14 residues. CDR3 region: CASSFSGSIYEQYF. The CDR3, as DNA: TGTGCCAGCAGCTTTTCAGGGTCCATCTACGAGCAGTACTTC.